Described below is a single TCR beta chain sequence and its context. Its antigen remains unidentified. Within one base of it there is no much larger clone, and no base qualities were kept. This specimen comes from a study of graft-versus-host responses after intestinal transplantation (dated by TCRdb to the early 2020s). General notes on the study: Multivisceral, liver-intestinal, or isolated intestinal transplants were received by the recipients. Every recipient was given anti-thymocyte globulin induction, then maintenance tacrolimus and steroids for about three years. Bulk TCR-beta CDR3 sequencing was used to track graft-versus-host and host-versus-graft alloreactive T cell clones in the graft, circulation and bone marrow after intestinal transplantation. Alloreactive clones were identified by sequencing pre-transplant mixed lymphocyte reaction products and comparing them with unstimulated pre-transplant donor and recipient T cells. The cohort enrolled 24 intestinal transplant recipients, one of whom was a retransplant, and a few patients without pretransplant specimens were excluded. Donor T cell macrochimerism was defined as a peak of at least 4% donor T cells among recipient peripheral blood mononuclear cells. Rather than going through the commercial service, samples from a few later patients were sequenced in-house on an Illumina MiSeq and processed with MiXCR.

General study outcomes and caveats: Patients with donor T cell macrochimerism had high GvH to HvG T cell clonal ratios in their allografts. The relatively low number and heterogeneity of intestinal transplant patients limited the conclusions. Peak levels of circulating GvH clones were associated with declines in HvG clones early after transplant. GvH clones were detected in recipient bone marrow, and some of these GvH clones were observed earlier in ileal mucosa or blood, consistent with an intestinal mucosal origin.

The sample's time point, from its label and the paper: cells obtained before transplantation from donor or recipient. CD3+CD4+ and CD3+CD8+ populations were FACS-sorted from unstimulated pre-transplant donor and recipient cells taken from spleen or lymph nodes. The library came from the immunoSEQ multiplex PCR assay. For most patients, genomic DNA was isolated with the Qiagen DNeasy Blood and Tissue Kit and sent frozen to Adaptive Biotechnologies for TCR sequencing. For most patients, high-throughput TCR-beta CDR3 sequencing of genomic DNA was performed by Adaptive Biotechnologies. The source study handled its data this way. Adaptive's ImmunoSEQ software supplied the TCR sequencing data for 18 patients, while MiXCR and VDJtools were used to process three other patients. To correct CD4 versus CD8 sorting errors, any sequence found in both subsets at a frequency ratio below 5:1 was removed. CDR3 nucleotide sequences shared by donor and recipient were removed because the origin of these sequences could not be assigned. Alloreactive clones required at least 2-fold expansion over unstimulated cells and minimum CFSE-low frequency of 0.002% (template counts) or 0.001% (read counts). Clones were considered mappable if detected in sequenced pre-transplant spleen, lymph node, or MLR CFSE-low populations of the donor or recipient. The cumulative frequency of alloreactive clones was calculated as a percentage of all sequences, weighted by copy number. As stored in TCRdb, this immuneACCESS dataset retains in-frame rearrangements with V and J assigned. A fraction of the clones does not appear; measured against another copy, unresolved V genes explain less than half of the discrepancy, and the remainder lacks a known reason. V, J and clone size were drawn from that table, and D and trimming were deduced from the DNA. The sample profile shows approximately 79,000 clones; about four fifths of them were found once. The ten biggest clones cover 0.75% to 0.85% of the sample.

The source was unstimulated CD4+ T cells sorted from spleen or lymph node cells, collected before intestinal transplant. This receptor was taken from a human donor who received an intestinal transplant.

The CDR3 protein: CASSLATGYTEAFF. Read as DNA, the sequence is TGTGCCAGCAGCTTAGCAACAGGGTACACTGAAGCTTTCTTT. Recombination linked TRBV7-9 to TRBJ1-1; possibly the D gene is TRBD1, per 6 matching bases. V lost 0 bases and J lost 3 bases; the stretch between them is 8 bases long. Spanning cysteine to phenylalanine, the CDR3 consists of 14 amino acids. Just the 42-base CDR3 DNA is kept, in frame starting at base 1. Based on the germline V gene (reference sequence), the CDR1 and CDR2 sequences are SEHNR and FQNEAQ.